This T cell receptor (beta chain) was identified during a study of OX40 agonist ivuxolimab in advanced cancers. Germline values: CDR1 SGHTA, CDR2 FQGNSA. V lost 3 bases, J lost 9 bases, and 7 bases stayed unmatched. CDR3 size: 15 residues. Measured with immunoSEQ multiplex PCR; TCRdb has only the in-frame clones, and not every one. Of fewer than 100,000 clones listed, about 80% are singletons. The rearrangement links TRBV7-2 to TRBJ2-1; 11 nucleotides line up with TRBD2. The sample here was CD4+ or CD8+ T cells sorted from blood, taken in a trial of the OX40 agonist ivuxolimab. The TCR originated in an adult with an advanced solid tumor such as melanoma, head and neck, liver or kidney cancer. CDR3: CASSLNSGRAGEQFF. For the CDR3, the DNA is TGTGCCAGCAGCTTGAATAGCGGGAGGGCAGGTGAGCAGTTCTTC.